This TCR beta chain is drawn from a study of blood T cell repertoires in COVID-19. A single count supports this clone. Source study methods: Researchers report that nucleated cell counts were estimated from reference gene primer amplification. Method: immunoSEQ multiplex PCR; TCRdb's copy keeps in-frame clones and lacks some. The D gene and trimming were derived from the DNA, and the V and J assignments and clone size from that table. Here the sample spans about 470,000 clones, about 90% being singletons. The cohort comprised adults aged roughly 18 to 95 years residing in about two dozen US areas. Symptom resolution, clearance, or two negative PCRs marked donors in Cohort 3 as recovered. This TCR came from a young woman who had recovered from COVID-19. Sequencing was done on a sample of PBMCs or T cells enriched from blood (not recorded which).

The DNA for the CDR3 is TGTGCCAGTAGTATGCAGGGCGTCGATCAGCCCCAGCATTTT. It yields the protein CASSMQGVDQPQHF. The chain is built from TRBV19 and TRBJ1-5; D is possibly TRBD1 (5 bases). The V gene's germline CDR1 is LNHDA and CDR2 SQIVND (reference sequence). The CDR3 is 14 amino acids. The V gene lost 3 bases and the J gene lost 5 bases, with 11 bases spanning the gap.